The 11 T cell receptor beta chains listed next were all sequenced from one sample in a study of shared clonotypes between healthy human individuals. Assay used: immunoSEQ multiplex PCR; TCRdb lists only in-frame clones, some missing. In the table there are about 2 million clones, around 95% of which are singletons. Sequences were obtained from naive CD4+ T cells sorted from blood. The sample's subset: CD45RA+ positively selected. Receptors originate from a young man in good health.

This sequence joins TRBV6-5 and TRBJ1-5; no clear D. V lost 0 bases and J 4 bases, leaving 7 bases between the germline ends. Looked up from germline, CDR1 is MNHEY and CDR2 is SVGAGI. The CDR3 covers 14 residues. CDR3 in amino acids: CASSYSQPNQPQHF. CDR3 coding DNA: TGTGCCAGCAGTTACTCCCAGCCGAATCAGCCCCAGCATTTT.

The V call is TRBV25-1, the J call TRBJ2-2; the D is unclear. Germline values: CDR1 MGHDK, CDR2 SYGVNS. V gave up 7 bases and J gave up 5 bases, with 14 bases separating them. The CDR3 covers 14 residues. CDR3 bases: TGTGCCAGCACTTCCATGGGTGTTACCGGGGAGCTGTTTTTT. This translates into CASTSMGVTGELFF.

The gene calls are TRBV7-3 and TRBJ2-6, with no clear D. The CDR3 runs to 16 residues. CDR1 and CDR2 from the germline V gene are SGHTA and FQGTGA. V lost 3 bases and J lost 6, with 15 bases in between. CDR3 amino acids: CASSFPTALLANVLTF. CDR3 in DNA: TGTGCCAGCAGCTTCCCGACCGCGTTATTGGCCAACGTCCTGACTTTC.

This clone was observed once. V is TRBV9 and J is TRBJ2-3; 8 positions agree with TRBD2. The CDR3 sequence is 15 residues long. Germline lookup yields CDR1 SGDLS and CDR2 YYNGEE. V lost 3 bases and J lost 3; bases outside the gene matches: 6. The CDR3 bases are TGTGCCAGCAGCGCCCGGGGGGGACCGACAGATACGCAGTATTTT. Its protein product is CASSARGGPTDTQYF.

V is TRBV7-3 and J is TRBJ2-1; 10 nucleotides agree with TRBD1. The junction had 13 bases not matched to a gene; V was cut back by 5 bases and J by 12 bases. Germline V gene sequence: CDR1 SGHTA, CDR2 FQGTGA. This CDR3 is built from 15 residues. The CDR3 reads CASSPSTGGGLLQFF. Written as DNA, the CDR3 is TGTGCCAGCAGCCCGTCGACAGGGGGCGGCTTATTGCAGTTCTTC.

CDR3 sequence (DNA): TGTGCCAGCAGTTTGACATTATACACTGAAGCTTTCTTT. Its protein product is CASSLTLYTEAFF. The chain recombines TRBV6-5 with TRBJ1-1, with no clear D. V lost 4 bases and J lost 3, with 9 bases in between. The CDR3 sequence is 13 residues long. The germline gives CDR1 MNHEY, CDR2 SVGAGI.

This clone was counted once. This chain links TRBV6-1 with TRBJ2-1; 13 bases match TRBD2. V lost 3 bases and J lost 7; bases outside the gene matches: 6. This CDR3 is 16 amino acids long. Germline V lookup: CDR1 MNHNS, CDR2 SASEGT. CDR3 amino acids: CASSDQLAGGKNEQFF. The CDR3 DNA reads TGTGCCAGCAGTGACCAACTAGCGGGGGGGAAAAATGAGCAGTTCTTC.

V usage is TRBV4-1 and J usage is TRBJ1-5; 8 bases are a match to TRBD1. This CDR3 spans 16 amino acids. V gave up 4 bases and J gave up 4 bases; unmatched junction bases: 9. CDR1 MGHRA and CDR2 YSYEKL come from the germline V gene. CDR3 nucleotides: TGCGCCAGCAGCCCACTGAAGGGACAGGCTAATCAGCCCCAGCATTTT. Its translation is CASSPLKGQANQPQHF.

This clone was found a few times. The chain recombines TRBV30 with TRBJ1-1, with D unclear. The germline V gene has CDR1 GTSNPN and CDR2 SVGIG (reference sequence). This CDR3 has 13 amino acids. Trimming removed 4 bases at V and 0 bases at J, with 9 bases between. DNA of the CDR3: TGTGCCTGGAATCTGGACTTGAACACTGAAGCTTTCTTT. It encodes CAWNLDLNTEAFF. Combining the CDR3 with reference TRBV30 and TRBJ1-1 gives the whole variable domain SQTIHQWPATLVQPVGSPLSLECTVEGTSNPNLYWYRQAAGRGLQLLFYSVGIGQISSEVPQNLSASRPQDRQFILSSKKLLLSDSGFYLCAWNLDLNTEAFFGQGTRLTVV.

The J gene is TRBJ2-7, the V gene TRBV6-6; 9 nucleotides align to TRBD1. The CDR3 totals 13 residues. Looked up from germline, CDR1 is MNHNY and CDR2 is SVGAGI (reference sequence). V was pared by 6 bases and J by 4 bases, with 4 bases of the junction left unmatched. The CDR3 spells CASSSDRGYEQYF. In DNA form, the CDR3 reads TGTGCCAGCAGCTCGGACAGGGGTTACGAGCAGTACTTC.

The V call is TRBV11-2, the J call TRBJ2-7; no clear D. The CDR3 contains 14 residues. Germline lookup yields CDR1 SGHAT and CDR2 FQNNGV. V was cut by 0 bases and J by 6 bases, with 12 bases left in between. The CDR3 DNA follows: TGTGCCAGCAGCTTAGAAGGGCAGGTTCGCGAGCAGTACTTC. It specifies CASSLEGQVREQYF.